This is a list of T cell receptor beta chains from one sample in a study of human CD8 memory T cell subsets. Reprocessing the 5' RACE reads, TCRdb reports a single entry for every CDR3 protein and omits DNA. Seen in this sample are roughly 10,000 distinct CDR3 sequences; the ten most common clones hold roughly 21%. Specimen: CD8+ T cells from PBMCs. These receptors originate from a human donor in good health. The CDR3 runs from the conserved cysteine through the conserved F or W. A row's size may be missing; if present it is once, few, many or a size class.

abundance,v_gene,j_gene,CDR3aa
NA,TRBV19,TRBJ2-1,CASSATAEAREQFF
NA,TRBV28,TRBJ2-3,CASSFVLAPADTQYF
NA,TRBV4-2,TRBJ2-1,CASSQGTGIHEQFF
NA,TRBV4-1,TRBJ1-4,CASSQGTARANEKLFF
NA,TRBV25-1,TRBJ1-5,CASSEGQGASQPQHF
NA,TRBV27,TRBJ2-2,CASSLYRTGNGELFF
NA,TRBV7-6,TRBJ2-3,CASSPGTSGVYTQYF
NA,TRBV28,TRBJ2-7,CASSLSPGTGKIGSSYEQYF
NA,TRBV9,TRBJ2-1,CASSVAAGTGNEQFF
NA,TRBV20-1,TRBJ2-1,CSASNSLNYNEQFF
NA,TRBV20-1,TRBJ2-7,CSASFRVSYEQYF
medium-sized,TRBV4-3,TRBJ2-1,CASSQAQAGGPQEQFF
NA,TRBV4-3,TRBJ2-1,CASSQDRNGYNEQFF
NA,TRBV6-5,TRBJ2-1,CASSTPGTSSYNEQFF
NA,TRBV5-1,TRBJ2-1,CASSLLGTGGYEQFF
NA,TRBV28,TRBJ2-1,CASKGLYNEQFF
NA,TRBV7-2,TRBJ1-6,CASSFTIDVSYNSPLHF
NA,TRBV7-3,TRBJ2-1,CASSLSGGSDEQFF
NA,TRBV11-2,TRBJ2-2,CASSLSGQLNTGELFF
NA,TRBV27,TRBJ2-3,CASSLFGGLGTDTQYF
NA,TRBV29-1,TRBJ2-1,CSVAGESGNEQFF
NA,TRBV2,TRBJ2-3,CASSEGQGNTDTQYF
NA,TRBV7-9,TRBJ1-2,CASSSGLRAANTF